Listed below are T cell receptor beta chains from one sample, sequenced in a study of OX40 agonist ivuxolimab in advanced cancers. Clones were read by immunoSEQ multiplex PCR, and TCRdb kept only the in-frame ones, dropping some. This repertoire shows about 29,000 clones, around nine tenths found once; its top ten account for about 9.4%. The starting material was CD4+ or CD8+ T cells sorted from blood, obtained in a trial of the OX40 agonist ivuxolimab. The origin of the receptors is an adult with an advanced solid tumor such as melanoma, head and neck, liver or kidney cancer. CDR3s include the opening cysteine and the closing phenylalanine or tryptophan. The D gene is left open where the match is weak. Rows give clone size only sometimes, using once, few, many, or a class for an expanded clone.

abundance	d_gene	j_gene	v_gene	CDR3aa	CDR3nt
NA	TRBD1	TRBJ1-1	TRBV2	CASRGQEAFF	TGTGCCAGCAGGGGACAGGAAGCTTTCTTT
NA	NA	TRBJ1-5	TRBV5-8	CASSLGTNHQPQHF	TGTGCCAGCAGCTTGGGGACAAACCATCAGCCCCAGCATTTT
NA	NA	TRBJ1-1	TRBV19	CASGVNTEAFF	TGTGCCAGTGGGGTGAACACTGAAGCTTTCTTT
NA	TRBD1	TRBJ1-2	TRBV6-5	CASSHRDRNYGYTF	TGTGCCAGCAGTCACCGGGACAGAAACTATGGCTACACCTTC
NA	NA	TRBJ2-7	TRBV9	CASSVSGDTIYEQYF	TGTGCCAGCAGCGTAAGTGGGGACACGATCTACGAGCAGTACTTC
NA	TRBD2	TRBJ2-1	TRBV7-3	CASSLAGGGDEQFF	TGTGCCAGCAGCTTAGCGGGGGGTGGCGATGAGCAGTTCTTC
once	NA	TRBJ1-3	TRBV28	CASNGDNSGNTIYF	TGTGCCAGCAACGGGGACAACTCTGGAAACACCATATATTTT
NA	NA	TRBJ2-1	TRBV5-4	CASSHALVGGGNEQFF	TGTGCCAGCAGCCACGCACTAGTCGGAGGTGGGAATGAGCAGTTCTTC
NA	NA	TRBJ1-2	TRBV5-1	CASSLNGKANGYTF	TGCGCCAGCAGCTTGAACGGGAAAGCTAATGGCTACACCTTC
NA	TRBD1	TRBJ2-7	TRBV5-1	CASSLGQGDNEQYF	TGCGCCAGCAGCTTGGGCCAGGGGGATAACGAGCAGTACTTC
once	TRBD1	TRBJ1-1	TRBV7-6	CASSPSGGGDTEAFF	TGTGCCAGCAGCCCTTCAGGGGGAGGGGACACTGAAGCTTTCTTT
NA	NA	TRBJ2-3	TRBV6-1	CVYRDITDTQYF	TGTGTCTACCGGGACATCACAGATACGCAGTATTTT
NA	TRBD1	TRBJ2-7	TRBV4-1	CASSSKTGAPYEQYF	TGCGCCAGCAGCTCGAAGACAGGGGCCCCCTACGAGCAGTACTTC
few	NA	TRBJ1-3	TRBV18	CASSPQNRATGNTIYF	TGTGCCAGCTCACCCCAGAACAGGGCGACTGGAAACACCATATATTTT
NA	TRBD1	TRBJ1-2	TRBV5-4	CASSSTAGKQGAPSYGYTF	TGTGCCAGCAGCTCGACCGCTGGGAAGCAGGGGGCCCCATCCTATGGCTACACCTTC
NA	NA	TRBJ2-5	TRBV2	CASSPPGPTLGTQYF	TGTGCCAGCAGTCCCCCCGGGCCCACTCTGGGGACCCAGTACTTC
NA	NA	TRBJ2-2	TRBV2	CASKGIFRELFF	TGTGCCAGCAAGGGGATTTTTAGGGAGCTGTTTTTT
NA	TRBD1	TRBJ1-1	TRBV6-1	CASQGVATEAFF	TGTGCCAGTCAGGGGGTTGCGACTGAAGCTTTCTTT
NA	TRBD1	TRBJ1-2	TRBV19	CASNPGQGAGGYTF	TGTGCCAGTAACCCGGGACAGGGGGCGGGAGGCTACACCTTC
once	NA	TRBJ2-7	TRBV19	CASSPNNYEQYF	TGTGCCAGTAGTCCGAACAACTACGAGCAGTACTTC
NA	NA	TRBJ2-1	TRBV7-2	CASSLAGGNNEQFF	TGTGCCAGCAGCTTAGCGGGGGGAAACAATGAGCAGTTCTTC
NA	NA	TRBJ1-3	TRBV18	CASSPPGGGNTIYF	TGTGCCAGCTCACCCCCCGGAGGTGGAAACACCATATATTTT
NA	NA	TRBJ1-1	TRBV7-6	CASSLGGRGAFTEAFF	TGTGCCAGCAGCTTAGGGGGACGGGGGGCATTCACTGAAGCTTTCTTT
NA	NA	TRBJ2-7	TRBV13	CASSLVSGGYEQYF	TGTGCCAGCAGCTTGGTTTCCGGGGGCTACGAGCAGTACTTC
NA	TRBD2	TRBJ2-7	TRBV19	CASSPGLGGNPSYEQYF	TGTGCCAGTAGTCCGGGACTAGGAGGGAACCCCTCCTACGAGCAGTACTTC
NA	TRBD2	TRBJ2-1	TRBV5-7	CASSLGTSGYSYNEQFF	TGTGCCAGCAGCTTGGGGACTAGCGGGTACTCCTACAATGAGCAGTTCTTC
NA	TRBD2	TRBJ2-1	TRBV28	CASRKGLAGANEQFF	TGTGCCAGCAGGAAAGGACTAGCGGGGGCTAATGAGCAGTTCTTC
once	NA	TRBJ1-2	TRBV7-6	CASSPQANYGYTF	TGTGCCAGCAGCCCTCAAGCTAACTATGGCTACACCTTC
NA	NA	TRBJ1-1	TRBV7-2	CASSFWGGQNTEAFF	TGTGCCAGCAGCTTCTGGGGGGGCCAGAACACTGAAGCTTTCTTT
NA	NA	TRBJ2-1	TRBV27	CASSSIRGDNEQFF	TGTGCCAGCAGTTCTATACGAGGCGACAATGAGCAGTTCTTC
NA	NA	TRBJ2-5	TRBV5-6	CASSPRDLILGERYF	TGTGCCAGCAGCCCCCGGGACCTCATCTTAGGCGAGCGGTACTTC
once	NA	TRBJ1-6	TRBV5-6	CASTLKWRDNSPLHF	TGTGCCAGCACCCTTAAATGGCGGGATAATTCACCCCTCCACTTT
NA	TRBD1	TRBJ2-7	TRBV25-1	CASNTGTGRYEQYF	TGTGCCAGCAACACCGGGACAGGCCGGTACGAGCAGTACTTC
NA	NA	TRBJ2-7	TRBV19	CASSVTDSYEQYF	TGTGCCAGTAGTGTTACGGACTCCTACGAGCAGTACTTC
NA	NA	TRBJ1-5	TRBV27	CASSFASGGNQPQHF	TGTGCCAGCAGTTTTGCGTCAGGGGGCAATCAGCCCCAGCATTTT
NA	NA	TRBJ1-1	TRBV4-1	CASSQEYRDTEAFF	TGCGCCAGCAGCCAAGAATACAGGGACACTGAAGCTTTCTTT
NA	NA	TRBJ2-5	TRBV6-6	CASSYSDEDRVQYF	TGTGCCAGCAGTTACTCTGACGAAGATCGGGTCCAGTACTTC
few	NA	TRBJ2-6	TRBV6-5	CASSPTLLWANVLTF	TGTGCCAGCAGTCCGACCCTCCTCTGGGCCAACGTCCTGACTTTC
once	NA	TRBJ2-7	TRBV21-1	CASSNPTGRASYEQYF	TGTGCCAGCAGCAACCCGACGGGGCGGGCCTCCTACGAGCAGTACTTC